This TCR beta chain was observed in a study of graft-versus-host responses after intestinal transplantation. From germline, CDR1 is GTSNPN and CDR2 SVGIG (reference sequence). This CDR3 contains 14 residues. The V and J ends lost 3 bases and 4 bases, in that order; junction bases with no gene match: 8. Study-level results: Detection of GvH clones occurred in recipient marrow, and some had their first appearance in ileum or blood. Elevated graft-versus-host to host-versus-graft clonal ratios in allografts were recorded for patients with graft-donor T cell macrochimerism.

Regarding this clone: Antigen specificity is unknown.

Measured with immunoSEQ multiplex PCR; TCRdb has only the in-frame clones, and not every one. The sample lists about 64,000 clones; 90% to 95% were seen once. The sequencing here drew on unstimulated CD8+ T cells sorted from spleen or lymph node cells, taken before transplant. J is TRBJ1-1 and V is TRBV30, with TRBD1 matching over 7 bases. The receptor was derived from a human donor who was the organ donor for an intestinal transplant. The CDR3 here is CAWSGQAGSTEAFF. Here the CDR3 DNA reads TGTGCCTGGAGCGGACAGGCGGGGAGCACTGAAGCTTTCTTT.